This T cell receptor beta chain was captured in a study of shared clonotypes between healthy human individuals. Overall study: Three plates were used per donor for CD4 naive, three for CD4 memory, two for CD8 naive and one for CD8 memory.

A note on this clone: Its antigen remains unidentified. Other DNA variants within this sample encode the same CDR3.

Positively selected for CCR7, the CD45RO-negative cells used as naive CD8 cells excluded terminally differentiated effector memory CD45RA+ cells. Study processing details: Junction-only immunoSEQ data arrived without quality scores, meaning filtering differed. TCRdb's copy holds only in-frame clones and misses some; the assay was immunoSEQ multiplex PCR. That table is the source of V, J and clone size, and D and trimming were worked out from the DNA. This table has hundreds of thousands of clones, around 95% appearing once. Study conclusions and caveats: Rarefaction exposed incomplete sorted-subset sequencing despite large depth.

This CDR3 region has 11 residues. V was trimmed by 3 bases and J by 9 bases, leaving 6 bases between them. The V gene's germline CDR1 is SEHNR and CDR2 FQNEAQ (reference sequence). This TCR came from a woman aged 30 to 39 in good health. The V gene is TRBV7-9, the J gene TRBJ2-1; D uncertain. The sample was naive CD8+ T cells sorted from blood. CDR3 DNA sequence: TGTGCCAGCAGCTTGCTGGGTGAGCAGTTCTTC. Its protein product is CASSLLGEQFF. Using reference TRBV7-9 and TRBJ2-1 for the parts outside the CDR3, the full variable domain is DTGVSQNPRHKITKRGQNVTFRCDPISEHNRLYWYRQTLGQGPEFLTYFQNEAQLEKSRLLSDRFSAERPKGSFSTLEIQRTEQGDSAMYLCASSLLGEQFFGPGTRLTVL.